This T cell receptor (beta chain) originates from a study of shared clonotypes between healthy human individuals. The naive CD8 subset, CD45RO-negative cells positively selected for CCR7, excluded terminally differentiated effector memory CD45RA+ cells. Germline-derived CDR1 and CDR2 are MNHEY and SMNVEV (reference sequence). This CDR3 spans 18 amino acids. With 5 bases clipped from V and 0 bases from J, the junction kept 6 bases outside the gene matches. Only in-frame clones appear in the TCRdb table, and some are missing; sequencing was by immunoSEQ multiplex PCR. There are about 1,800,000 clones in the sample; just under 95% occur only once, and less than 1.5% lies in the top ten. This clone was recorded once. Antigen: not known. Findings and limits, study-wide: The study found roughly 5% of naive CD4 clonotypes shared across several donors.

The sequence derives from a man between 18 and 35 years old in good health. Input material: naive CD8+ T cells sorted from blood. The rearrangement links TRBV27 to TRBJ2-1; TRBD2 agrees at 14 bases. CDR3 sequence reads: CASSPWTSGGSSYNEQFF. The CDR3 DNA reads TGTGCCAGCAGTCCATGGACTAGCGGGGGGAGCTCCTACAATGAGCAGTTCTTC.